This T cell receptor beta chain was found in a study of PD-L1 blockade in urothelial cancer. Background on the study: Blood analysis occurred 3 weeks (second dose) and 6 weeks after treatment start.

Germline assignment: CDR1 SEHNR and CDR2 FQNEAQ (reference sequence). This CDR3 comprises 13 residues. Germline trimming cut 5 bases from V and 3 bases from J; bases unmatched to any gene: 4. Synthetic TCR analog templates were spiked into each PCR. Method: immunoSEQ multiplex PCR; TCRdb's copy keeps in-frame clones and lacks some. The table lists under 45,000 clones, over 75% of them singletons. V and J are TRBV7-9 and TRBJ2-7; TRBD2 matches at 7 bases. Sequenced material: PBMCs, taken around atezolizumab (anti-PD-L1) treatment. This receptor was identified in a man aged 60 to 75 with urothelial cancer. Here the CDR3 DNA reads TGTGCCAGCAGCGCCCCGGGAGGCTACGAGCAGTACTTC. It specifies CASSAPGGYEQYF.